The sequence of this TCR beta chain was determined in a study of T-cell memory formation after mild COVID-19. A word on this clonotype: Its antigen is currently unknown.

TCRdb called the 5' RACE reads again in MiXCR, with one record for every CDR3 protein. The sample shows over 450,000 distinct CDR3 sequences, 20% of them seen only once. Overall study findings and caveats: Clones that shrank (day 15 to 85) were balanced CD4/CD8, whereas later expanders leaned CD4+. Contracting clones localized mainly to CM and EM when CD4+ and mainly to EMRA when CD8+.

The junction had 12 bases not matched to a gene; V was cut back by 6 bases and J by 7 bases. The CDR3 totals 15 residues. The germline V gene has CDR1 KGHDR and CDR2 SFDVKD. The genes are TRBV24-1 and TRBJ1-1, with TRBD1 matching over 8 bases. Sample: PBMCs or a T cell subset sorted from them (not recorded which). The clonotype originates from an adult woman who had mild COVID-19 (a few samples of this study predate the infection). Cell type and time point are not known. CDR3 coding DNA: TGTGCCACCAGTACAGGGGGTGTCCGTGGAGTTGAAGCTTTCTTT. Its translation is CATSTGGVRGVEAFF.